Below, one T cell receptor (beta chain) is given with its context. With V trimmed by 2 bases and J by 7 bases, 6 bases remained unmatched. This CDR3 has 15 residues. The germline gives CDR1 SGHDT, CDR2 YYEEEE. The sample is drawn from a study of technical replicates of blood from four donors. The protocol was immunoSEQ multiplex PCR, while the TCRdb copy is restricted to in-frame clones and leaves out a portion. The table includes approximately 60,000 clones, approximately 84% detected once. The chain couples TRBV5-6 to TRBJ1-6, with 7 bases fitting TRBD1. This TCR derives from a human donor in good health. Some clones in this sample may be carry-over from other donors' samples. The material sequenced was PBMCs. In DNA form, the CDR3 reads TGTGCCAGCAGCTTCGGAGACAGGGAAAATTCACCCCTCCACTTT. Its translation: CASSFGDRENSPLHF.